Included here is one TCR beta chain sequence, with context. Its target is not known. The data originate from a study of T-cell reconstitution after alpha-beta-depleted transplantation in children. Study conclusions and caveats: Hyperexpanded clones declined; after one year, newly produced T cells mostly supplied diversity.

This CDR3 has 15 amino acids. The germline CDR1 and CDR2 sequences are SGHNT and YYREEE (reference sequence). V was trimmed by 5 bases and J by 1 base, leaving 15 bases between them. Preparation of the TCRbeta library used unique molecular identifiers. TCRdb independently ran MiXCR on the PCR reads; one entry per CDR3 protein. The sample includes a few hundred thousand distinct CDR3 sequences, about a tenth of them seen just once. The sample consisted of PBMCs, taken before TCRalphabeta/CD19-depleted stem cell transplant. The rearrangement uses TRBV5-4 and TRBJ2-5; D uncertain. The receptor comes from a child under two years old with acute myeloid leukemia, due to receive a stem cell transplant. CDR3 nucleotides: TGTGCCAGCAGGCCCTACCAGCGTCCCCAAGAGACCCAGTACTTC. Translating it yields CASRPYQRPQETQYF.